The entry below describes one TCR beta chain. This clone's antigen is unknown. No base-level quality is on record; no much larger clone is a single base apart. The data were taken from a study of blood T cell repertoires in COVID-19 (TCRdb year 2020). Study-level background: Collaborator samples came from the United States, Italy and Spain and covered acute and convalescent phases of COVID-19. The prospective study material was composed of cDNA or gDNA derived from T cells, B-cell-depleted T cells, or PBMCs. Deeply sampled blood TCRbeta repertoires from subjects exposed to, actively infected with, or recovered from COVID-19 were included in the dataset. The repertoires were released in a freely available public database meant as a resource for research on the immune response to SARS-CoV-2. The samples were drawn from two sources: the first 160 participants of the ongoing ImmuneRACE study, and approximately 1,300 subjects contributed by 6 global collaborators. The sample metadata nearly always contained a de-identified subject ID, COVID-19 status, age in years and sex. Where available, HLA class I and class II types were obtained from metadata supplied by the sample provider rather than from assay-based typing. The study at large found these results: How much clinical and demographic metadata was included differed by source and by participant, and the metadata was provided uncurated.

Whole blood was collected in K2EDTA tubes by collaborating institutions according to the institutions' own protocols. For TCRbeta analysis, collaborator samples were shipped as frozen whole blood, as isolated PBMCs, or as DNA extracted from either sample type. The immunoSEQ Assay, a bias-controlled multiplex PCR, was used to amplify TCRbeta CDR3 regions from genomic DNA. Under the source paper's analysis protocol: Nucleated cell counts per sample were estimated from amplification of reference gene primers within the assay. To quantify the absolute abundance of each unique TCRbeta CDR3 rearrangement, sequence reads were collapsed and filtered. For each sample, productive Simpson clonality was calculated by taking the square root of Simpson's diversity index across productive rearrangements. The immuneACCESS repertoire file appears here via TCRdb, limited to in-frame rearrangements. These files lack a portion of the clones; in checked studies, under half of the deficit traces to unresolved V genes, and the cause of the others is not known. V, J and clone size are those of that table, while D and trimming were read from the DNA. The sample table holds more than 95,000 clones, of which roughly 85% were seen once. The ten largest clones take up 27% of the sample.

CDR1 and CDR2, looked up from the germline V gene, are SGHVS and FQNEAQ. Including cysteine and phenylalanine, the CDR3 has 19 amino acids. Just the 57-base CDR3 DNA is kept, in frame starting at base 1. V and J lose 1 base and 6 bases, and a span of 25 bases separates them. The rearranged chain carries TRBV7-8 and TRBJ1-3; the D gene cannot be resolved reliably. Input material: peripheral blood. The TCR comes from a woman of 80 years or more with acute or convalescent COVID-19. The sequenced DNA is TGTGCCAGCAGCTTAGAAACCCGGAACATCATCCCCGGACTAAACACCATATATTTT. Its translation reads: CASSLETRNIIPGLNTIYF.